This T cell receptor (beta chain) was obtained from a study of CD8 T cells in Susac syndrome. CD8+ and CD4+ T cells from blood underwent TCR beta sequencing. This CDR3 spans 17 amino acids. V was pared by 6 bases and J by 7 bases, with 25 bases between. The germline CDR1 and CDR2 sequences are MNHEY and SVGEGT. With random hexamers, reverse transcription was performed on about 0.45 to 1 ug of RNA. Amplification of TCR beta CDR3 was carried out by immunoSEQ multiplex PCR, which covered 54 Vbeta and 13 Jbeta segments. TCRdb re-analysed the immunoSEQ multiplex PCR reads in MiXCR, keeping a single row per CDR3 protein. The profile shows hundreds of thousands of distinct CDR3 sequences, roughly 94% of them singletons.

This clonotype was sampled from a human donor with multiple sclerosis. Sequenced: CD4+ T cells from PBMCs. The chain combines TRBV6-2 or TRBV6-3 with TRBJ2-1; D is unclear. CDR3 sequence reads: CASSPGYVSVYPNEQFF. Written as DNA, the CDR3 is TGTGCCAGCAGCCCCGGGTATGTGAGTGTTTACCCGAATGAGCAGTTCTTC.